The sequence of this T cell receptor beta chain was determined in a study of human T cells and chemical hapten exposure. Points from the study as a whole: DPC sensitization did not alter TCRs above 1 in 1000 frequency.

Specified time point: pre-sensitization, week 0. The treatment was: therapeutic diphenylcyclopropenone sensitization with weekly scalp DPC. TCRdb ran MiXCR on the RACE reads and lists one entry per CDR3 protein. The sample records approximately 260,000 distinct CDR3 sequences, around 7.3% being singletons. CDR1 is SQVTM and CDR2 is ANQGSEA in the germline V gene. The CDR3 runs to 12 residues. Losses at the gene ends were 7 bases for V and 4 bases for J; bases not matched to a gene: 3. This clonotype was detected a few times. Its antigen is not known. This TCR was sampled from a man between 18 and 35 years old with alopecia areata. Some clones in this sample may be carry-over from other donors' samples. The chain uses TRBV29-1 and TRBJ1-1; 10 bases match TRBD1. Sequenced material: whole blood, taken in connection with sensitization to the hapten diphenylcyclopropenone (DPC). The CDR3 loop is CSARQGATEAFF. The CDR3, as DNA: TGCAGCGCCCGACAGGGGGCCACTGAAGCTTTCTTT.